The next 19 T cell receptor beta chains were all read from a single sample in a study of chemoradiotherapy in HPV16-positive cancers. Produced via immunoSEQ multiplex PCR; TCRdb's table is partial and in-frame only. Here the sample spans about 68,000 clones, 88% being singletons. The sequencing here drew on blood, taken from a patient who underwent chemoradiotherapy. The receptor set was obtained from a human donor with HPV-associated anogenital cancer.

V and J are TRBV6-1 and TRBJ1-5, with D uncertain. Germline assignment: CDR1 MNHNS and CDR2 SASEGT. V lost 3 bases, J lost 6 bases, and 9 bases lay in between. The CDR3 consists of 13 residues. CDR3 in DNA: TGTGCCAGCAGTGATGACAATAGTCAGCCCCAGCATTTT. It is translated as CASSDDNSQPQHF.

This chain joins TRBV10-3 and TRBJ2-5; 10 bases align to TRBD2. The V gene's germline CDR1 is ENHRY and CDR2 SYGVKD. This CDR3 is 17 amino acids long. After removal of 0 bases from V and 6 bases from J, the junction contained 10 bases not matched to a gene. The CDR3 DNA sequence: TGTGCCATCAGTGAGTCGGGTGCGGCTAGCGGGAGTAAGACCCAGTACTTC. Amino acid sequence: CAISESGAASGSKTQYF.

This clone was observed a single time. The V gene is TRBV28, the J gene TRBJ1-1, with 7 bases that match TRBD1. Trimming took 5 bases from V and 1 from J; bases not matched to a gene: 4. Germline V CDR1 and CDR2: MDHEN, SYDVKM. The CDR3 sequence is 14 residues long. The CDR3 protein is CASSTRQGNTEAFF. CDR3 DNA sequence: TGTGCCAGCAGTACCCGACAGGGGAACACTGAAGCTTTCTTT.

In regard to this clone: The limits of the CDR3 on the DNA are not certain, so only TCRdb's listed CDR3 is given. This chain joins TRBV27 and TRBJ1-4. The CDR3 spans 14 residues, counting both ends. CDR1 and CDR2 (germline): MNHEY, SMNVEV (reference sequence). CDR3 sequence reads: CASSSSGDREKLFF.

The V call is TRBV19, the J call TRBJ2-1; 7 bases line up with TRBD1. The V and J ends lost 3 bases and 5 bases, in that order; junction bases with no gene match: 7. The CDR3 runs to 15 residues. Germline V gene lookup returns CDR1 LNHDA and CDR2 SQIVND (reference sequence). CDR3 DNA sequence: TGTGCCAGTAGTATCCAAGGGACAGAAAACAATGAGCAGTTCTTC. Amino acid sequence: CASSIQGTENNEQFF.

The CDR3 is CASSIATPYGYTF. As DNA, the CDR3 is TGTGCCAGTAGTATCGCGACACCTTATGGCTACACCTTC. V gene TRBV19 combines with J gene TRBJ1-2; D gene uncertain. The CDR3 is made up of 13 amino acids. The germline V and J ends were trimmed by 3 bases and 5 bases, with 10 bases remaining between them. In germline, CDR1 is LNHDA, CDR2 SQIVND (reference sequence). Together with reference TRBV19 and TRBJ1-2, the CDR3 gives the full variable domain: DGGITQSPKYLFRKEGQNVTLSCEQNLNHDAMYWYRQDPGQGLRLIYYSQIVNDFQKGDIAEGYSVSREKKESFPLTVTSAQKNPTAFYLCASSIATPYGYTFGSGTRLTVV.

The chain recombines TRBV5-1 with TRBJ1-6; 8 bases fit TRBD1. The CDR3 runs 15 residues. V trimming: 2 bases; J trimming: 5 bases; junction bases outside the gene matches: 3. In germline, CDR1 is SGHRS, CDR2 YFSETQ. Here the CDR3 DNA reads TGCGCCAGCAGCTTACAGGGGGAGAATAATTCACCCCTCCACTTT. This sequence encodes CASSLQGENNSPLHF.

This chain joins TRBV6-5 and TRBJ1-1; no clear D gene. Looked up from germline, CDR1 is MNHEY and CDR2 is SVGAGI. The CDR3 sequence is 14 residues long. V was shortened by 6 bases and J by 4 bases, with 15 bases between the two germline ends. CDR3 coding DNA: TGTGCCAGCAGGCCTACTTCAGCGGGCACTGAAGCTTTCTTT. It yields the protein CASRPTSAGTEAFF.

This chain uses TRBV2 with TRBJ2-3, with D maybe TRBD2 (6 bases). Germline assignment: CDR1 SNHLY and CDR2 FYNNEI. Trimming removed 10 bases at V and 0 bases at J, with 11 bases between. The CDR3 is 13 residues long. The chain's CDR3 is CATPAGSTDTQYF. CDR3 sequence (DNA): TGTGCCACCCCGGCGGGGAGCACAGATACGCAGTATTTT.

The sample holds one count of this clone. The chain has TRBV13 and TRBJ1-5; D remains unclear. V was trimmed by 0 bases and J by 1 base, leaving 4 bases between them. This CDR3 has 14 residues. Germline assignment: CDR1 PRHDT and CDR2 FYEKMQ (reference sequence). As DNA, the CDR3 is TGTGCCAGCAGCTTAGGCCGGAGCAATCAGCCCCAGCATTTT. This sequence encodes CASSLGRSNQPQHF. Supplemented by reference TRBV13 and TRBJ1-5, the full variable domain reads AAGVIQSPRHLIKEKRETATLKCYPIPRHDTVYWYQQGPGQDPQFLISFYEKMQSDKGSIPDRFSAQQFSDYHSELNMSSLELGDSALYFCASSLGRSNQPQHFGDGTRLSIL.

The V gene is TRBV11-1, the J gene TRBJ1-1, with a possible D match to TRBD1 (6 bases). The CDR3 runs 13 residues. Germline V CDR1 and CDR2: SGHAT, FQDESV (reference sequence). The V gene lost 2 bases and the J gene lost 5 bases, with 9 bases spanning the gap. The CDR3, as DNA: TGTGCCAGCAGCTTATACAGGGAGACTGAAGCTTTCTTT. Protein product: CASSLYRETEAFF.

The chain recombines TRBV11-1 with TRBJ2-3; D call uncertain. Germline V lookup: CDR1 SGHAT, CDR2 FQDESV (reference sequence). The CDR3 length is 13 residues. The V end lost 2 bases, the J end lost 4 bases, and 7 bases lay between the germline ends. This chain's CDR3 is CASSLLGSDTQYF. In DNA form, the CDR3 reads TGTGCCAGCAGCTTACTTGGCTCAGATACGCAGTATTTT.

The chain joins TRBV7-8 to TRBJ2-1; TRBD2 matches 9 bases. The CDR3 runs 17 residues. Trimming at V came to 0 bases and at J to 3 bases, leaving 6 bases not matched to a gene. CDR1 is SGHVS and CDR2 is FQNEAQ in the germline V gene. For the CDR3, the DNA is TGTGCCAGCAGCTTAGCTGAAGCGGGAGGCCGCTACAATGAGCAGTTCTTC. Its protein is CASSLAEAGGRYNEQFF.

This chain connects TRBV11-2 to TRBJ2-3, with D tentatively TRBD2 (6 bases). There are 14 residues in the CDR3. Germline assignment: CDR1 SGHAT and CDR2 FQNNGV. V was shortened by 5 bases and J by 1 base, with 10 bases between the two germline ends. The DNA of the CDR3 is TGTGCCAGCAGCCTGACTAGGGGCACAGATACGCAGTATTTT. Translation gives CASSLTRGTDTQYF.

The chain recombines TRBV28 with TRBJ1-1; D is ambiguous. Trimming removed 5 bases from V and 4 bases from J, with 14 bases in between. CDR3 size: 14 residues. Germline assignment: CDR1 MDHEN and CDR2 SYDVKM. The CDR3 sequence: CASSPVVSGTEAFF. CDR3 in DNA: TGTGCCAGCAGTCCAGTTGTTTCGGGCACTGAAGCTTTCTTT.

The chain uses TRBV9 and TRBJ1-3; D gene unclear. Germline loops: CDR1 SGDLS, CDR2 YYNGEE. The CDR3 covers 15 residues. V was shortened by 6 bases and J by 0 bases, with 13 bases between the two germline ends. The CDR3 DNA sequence: TGTGCCAGCACCACAGACGGGTTCTCTGGAAACACCATATATTTT. This translates into CASTTDGFSGNTIYF.

This rearrangement joins TRBV4-2 to TRBJ1-5; possibly TRBD1 for D (5 bases). V was clipped by 0 bases and J by 5 bases, with 14 bases between them. The CDR3 extends over 16 amino acids. The germline V gene encodes CDR1 LGHNA and CDR2 YNFKEQ. The CDR3 bases are TGTGCCAGCAGCCAAGATTCCAACAGGCTCGATCAGCCCCAGCATTTT. Protein product: CASSQDSNRLDQPQHF.

The chain employs TRBV6-1 and TRBJ1-1; 9 nucleotides align to TRBD1. The germline V gene has CDR1 MNHNS and CDR2 SASEGT. The V and J ends lost 3 bases and 3 bases, in that order; junction bases with no gene match: 20. There are 20 residues in the CDR3. This CDR3 reads CASSEDFWEGQGFFDTEAFF. The DNA of the CDR3 is TGTGCCAGCAGTGAGGATTTCTGGGAGGGACAGGGCTTTTTCGACACTGAAGCTTTCTTT.

This CDR3 is CASMWATPPAGRTDTQYF. CDR3 nucleotides: TGTGCCAGCATGTGGGCCACACCTCCAGCGGGAAGAACAGATACGCAGTATTTT. The genes are TRBV2 and TRBJ2-3; TRBD2 aligns across 7 bases. The ends lost 7 bases at V and 3 bases at J; junction bases unmatched: 19. The CDR3 extends over 18 amino acids. Germline V gene lookup returns CDR1 SNHLY and CDR2 FYNNEI. The full variable domain, in which reference TRBV2 and TRBJ2-3 provide the parts outside the CDR3, is EPEVTQTPSHQVTQMGQEVILRCVPISNHLYFYWYRQILGQKVEFLVSFYNNEISEKSEIFDDQFSVERPDGSNFTLKIRSTKLEDSAMYFCASMWATPPAGRTDTQYFGPGTRLTVL.